These 26 T cell receptor beta chains came from one sample sequenced in a study of blood T cell repertoires in COVID-19. The assay was immunoSEQ multiplex PCR, and TCRdb's table has in-frame clones only and misses some. The sample has roughly 50,000 clones; around 84% are singletons. Sequencing input: peripheral blood. These receptors originate from a man in his fifties or sixties with acute or convalescent COVID-19.

The V call is TRBV28, the J call TRBJ2-1, with a possible D match to TRBD2 (6 bases). V was pared by 0 bases and J by 9 bases, with 6 bases between. The CDR3 sequence is 12 residues long. The germline V gene has CDR1 MDHEN and CDR2 SYDVKM. CDR3 amino acids: CASSLWGGEQFF. Written as DNA, the CDR3 is TGTGCCAGCAGTTTATGGGGGGGTGAGCAGTTCTTC.

This chain joins TRBV29-1 and TRBJ2-5; D is possibly TRBD1 (6 bases). The V end was cut by 2 bases, the J end by 4 bases, with 17 bases between. Germline lookup yields CDR1 SQVTM and CDR2 ANQGSEA. CDR3 length: 15 amino acids. CDR3 residues: CSVEPLATGSETQYF. DNA of the CDR3: TGCAGCGTTGAACCCCTAGCTACAGGGTCAGAGACCCAGTACTTC.

The J gene is TRBJ2-7, the V gene TRBV3-1 (or the pseudogene TRBV3-2); TRBD1 agrees at 10 bases. Trimming at V came to 0 bases and at J to 1 base, leaving 15 bases not matched to a gene. The CDR3 has 20 amino acids. CDR1 is LGHDT and CDR2 is YNNKEL in the germline V gene (reference sequence). CDR3 sequence: CASSQDLRDRGSRPSYEQYF. DNA for the CDR3: TGTGCCAGCAGCCAAGATTTACGGGACAGGGGTTCTCGACCGTCCTACGAGCAGTACTTC.

V is TRBV6-5 and J is TRBJ1-1; possible D gene TRBD1, 5 bases. Germline CDR1 MNHEY, CDR2 SVGAGI. Trimming took off 6 bases at V and 3 bases at J, with 11 bases between the two ends. There are 13 residues in the CDR3. The CDR3 spells CASRYDRYTEAFF. CDR3 nucleotide sequence: TGTGCCAGCAGATATGACAGATACACTGAAGCTTTCTTT.

This clone was seen a handful of times. V gene TRBV9 combines with J gene TRBJ1-6; D is uncertain. Germline CDR1 reads SGDLS; CDR2 reads YYNGEE. Deletions cut 2 bases from V and 8 bases from J, with 14 bases between. There are 15 residues in the CDR3. Here the CDR3 reads CASSVRGDKDSPLHF. CDR3 DNA: TGTGCCAGCAGCGTCCGGGGTGATAAGGATTCACCCCTCCACTTT.

The V gene is TRBV12-3 or TRBV12-4, the J gene TRBJ2-7, with a weak D call TRBD1 (5 bases). This CDR3 is 13 amino acids long. Between the trimmed V and J ends, which lost 8 bases and 3 bases, there was a span of 14 bases. The CDR3 spells CASGLGQYYEQYF. CDR3 nucleotides: TGTGCCAGCGGCTTGGGGCAGTACTACGAGCAGTACTTC.

The rearrangement links TRBV10-2 to TRBJ2-3; D is uncertain. Germline lookup yields CDR1 WSHSY and CDR2 SAAADI. The CDR3 sequence is 14 residues long. With 4 bases removed from V and 0 bases from J, the gap between germline ends came to 8 bases. The CDR3 loop reads CASSVVTSTDTQYF. The CDR3 DNA sequence: TGCGCCAGCAGTGTTGTGACTAGCACAGATACGCAGTATTTT.

The chain recombines TRBV25-1 with TRBJ2-3, with D perhaps matching TRBD1 (5 bases). This CDR3 is 13 amino acids long. Germline V lookup: CDR1 MGHDK, CDR2 SYGVNS. The ends were cut back, 3 bases at V and 7 bases at J, with 11 bases in the middle. The CDR3 loop reads CASSDAGFYTQYF. The CDR3 nucleotides read TGTGCCAGCAGTGATGCAGGGTTCTATACGCAGTATTTT.

The chain joins TRBV5-6 to TRBJ1-1, with 7 bases matching TRBD1. The J segment lost 1 base and the V segment lost 6 bases, leaving 3 bases of the junction unmatched. Germline CDR1 reads SGHDT; CDR2 reads YYEEEE. CDR3 length: 13 amino acids. The CDR3 sequence is CASTGTANTEAFF. As DNA, the CDR3 is TGTGCCAGCACCGGGACAGCGAACACTGAAGCTTTCTTT.

The sample holds a few counts of this clone. The CDR3 loop is CASRGQISNYGYTF. The CDR3 nucleotides are TGTGCCAGCAGGGGACAGATTTCTAACTATGGCTACACCTTC. The V call is TRBV2, the J call TRBJ1-2; 7 bases are shared with TRBD1. From germline, CDR1 is SNHLY and CDR2 FYNNEI. The CDR3 length is 14 residues. Trimming removed 6 bases from V and 0 bases from J; junction bases left unmatched: 4. Combining the CDR3 with reference TRBV2 and TRBJ1-2 gives the whole variable domain EPEVTQTPSHQVTQMGQEVILRCVPISNHLYFYWYRQILGQKVEFLVSFYNNEISEKSEIFDDQFSVERPDGSNFTLKIRSTKLEDSAMYFCASRGQISNYGYTFGSGTRLTVV.

The chain couples TRBV6-5 to TRBJ2-7; 9 nucleotides line up with TRBD2. The CDR3 covers 15 residues. V shed 6 bases, J shed 5 bases, and the junction held 11 bases outside the gene matches. CDR1 and CDR2 from the germline V gene are MNHEY and SVGAGI. CDR3 protein: CASRRAGTSFDEQYF. DNA of the CDR3: TGTGCCAGCAGGAGGGCCGGGACTAGCTTCGACGAGCAGTACTTC.

The chain is built from TRBV5-4 and TRBJ1-1; 7 nucleotides align to TRBD1. Per germline, CDR1 SGHNT and CDR2 YYREEE (reference sequence). V lost 2 bases, J lost 7 bases, and 8 bases stayed unmatched. The CDR3 has 14 amino acids. CDR3 sequence (DNA): TGTGCCAGCAGCTTCCGCGACAGGGCCGGTGAAGCTTTCTTT. This encodes CASSFRDRAGEAFF.

The chain uses TRBV29-1 and TRBJ2-2, with D unclear. V dropped 2 bases and J dropped 7 bases, with 5 bases sitting between them. The CDR3 has 11 amino acids. CDR1 and CDR2 (germline): SQVTM, ANQGSEA. CDR3 residues: CSVENYGELFF. CDR3 DNA: TGCAGCGTTGAAAACTACGGGGAGCTGTTTTTT.

J is TRBJ1-2 and V is TRBV9, with 10 bases fitting TRBD1. CDR1 and CDR2 (germline): SGDLS, YYNGEE. This CDR3 region has 17 residues. Losses at the gene ends were 0 bases for V and 6 bases for J; bases not matched to a gene: 11. The CDR3 sequence: CASSVAPLGQGGDGYTF. The CDR3 DNA sequence: TGTGCCAGCAGCGTAGCCCCACTAGGACAGGGGGGGGATGGCTACACCTTC.

V is TRBV6-5 and J is TRBJ1-6; 9 nucleotides line up with TRBD1. J lost 6 bases, V lost 8 bases, and 2 bases had no gene match. The CDR3 runs to 13 residues. Germline assignment: CDR1 MNHEY and CDR2 SVGAGI. CDR3 sequence reads: CASLDRGNSPLHF. The CDR3 DNA is TGTGCCAGCCTGGACAGGGGTAATTCACCCCTCCACTTT.

The CDR3 coding sequence is TGTGCCAGCAGTGGGCAAACTAGCGGGAGGTACAATGAGCAGTTCTTC. Its protein is CASSGQTSGRYNEQFF. The J gene is TRBJ2-1, the V gene TRBV2; the match to TRBD2 covers 12 bases. J gave up 4 bases and V 4 bases, and 5 bases lay outside the gene matches. This CDR3 comprises 16 residues. Per the germline V gene, CDR1 is SNHLY and CDR2 is FYNNEI.

With respect to this clone: The junction departs from germline at one end; a sequencing error may be responsible. This chain links TRBV5-4 with TRBJ2-4; a weak D match, TRBD1 (5 bases). CDR3 length equals 14 residues. CDR1 and CDR2 from the germline V gene are SGHNT and YYREEE (reference sequence). CDR3 in amino acids: CASTLDMAKNIQYF. The CDR3 DNA sequence: TGTGCCAGCACCTTGGACATGGCCAAAAACATTCAGTACTTC.

J is TRBJ2-7 and V is TRBV25-1, with TRBD1 matching over 7 bases. Germline loops: CDR1 MGHDK, CDR2 SYGVNS. Losses at the gene ends were 4 bases for V and 5 bases for J; bases not matched to a gene: 8. This CDR3 is 14 amino acids long. The CDR3, as DNA: TGTGCCAGCAGTGGCATACAGGGGTTCGACGAGCAGTACTTC. Its translation is CASSGIQGFDEQYF.

V is TRBV4-1 and J is TRBJ2-7; 7 bases are a match to TRBD1. Germline V CDR1 and CDR2: MGHRA, YSYEKL. With 0 bases clipped from V and 3 bases from J, the junction kept 2 bases outside the gene matches. The length of the CDR3 is 14 residues. The CDR3 nucleotides read TGCGCCAGCAGCCAAGATCGACAGGGCTACGAGCAGTACTTC. The encoded protein is CASSQDRQGYEQYF.

Remarks on this clone: The junction and the germline gene differ at one end; a read error may be behind it. The V gene is TRBV7-9, the J gene TRBJ2-7, with a possible D match to TRBD1 (7 bases). This CDR3 spans 15 amino acids. Germline values: CDR1 SEHNR, CDR2 FQNEAQ (reference sequence). The CDR3 loop reads CASSPRGGGSNEQYF. The CDR3 coding sequence is TGTGCCAGCAGCCCCCGCGGAGGGGGCTCCAACGAGCAGTACTTC.

CDR3 bases: TGTGCCAGCATGACCGGGACAGGGTTGCCCCAGCATTTT. Its translation: CASMTGTGLPQHF. V and J are TRBV28 and TRBJ1-5; 9 positions match TRBD1. The trim removed 7 bases at V and 9 bases at J, leaving 7 bases unmatched. CDR1 is MDHEN, CDR2 SYDVKM, per germline. The CDR3 sequence is 13 residues long.

This chain uses TRBV18 with TRBJ2-3, with 8 positions matching TRBD2. V lost 2 bases to trimming and J lost 4 bases; unmatched junction nucleotides: 8. The germline V gene encodes CDR1 KGHSH and CDR2 LQKENI. The CDR3 length is 16 residues. The CDR3 here is CASSPSFAGGADTQYF. CDR3 DNA sequence: TGTGCCAGCTCACCATCTTTCGCGGGGGGAGCAGATACGCAGTATTTT.

This clone was recorded once. This chain joins TRBV6-5 and TRBJ2-5; no reliable D call. Trimming pared 7 bases from V and 7 bases from J, leaving 13 bases between. This CDR3 comprises 12 residues. The germline gives CDR1 MNHEY, CDR2 SVGAGI. This chain's CDR3 is CASTLLRGTQYF. For the CDR3, the DNA is TGTGCCAGCACCCTGCTACGTGGGACCCAGTACTTC.

This chain joins TRBV4-2 and TRBJ2-2, with 11 bases identical to TRBD2. This CDR3 comprises 17 residues. CDR1 and CDR2 from the germline V gene are LGHNA and YNFKEQ. Unmatched junction bases numbered 5, after V lost 3 bases and J lost 2 bases. The CDR3 region has the DNA TGTGCCAGCAGCCACAATAGCGGGAGGGCCAACACCGGGGAGCTGTTTTTT. It codes for CASSHNSGRANTGELFF.

V gene TRBV19 combines with J gene TRBJ1-5; the D gene is possibly TRBD1 (5 bases). The germline V gene has CDR1 LNHDA and CDR2 SQIVND (reference sequence). This CDR3 region has 14 residues. V was pared by 10 bases and J by 5 bases, with 18 bases between. CDR3 coding DNA: TGTGCCACCAGCCTCAGGGTGGCCCATCAGCCCCAGCATTTT. Translation gives CATSLRVAHQPQHF.

This clone was observed a few times. The V and J genes are TRBV27 and TRBJ1-2; the match to TRBD1 covers 10 bases. The CDR3 sequence is 16 residues long. J gave up 5 bases and V 9 bases, and 15 bases lay outside the gene matches. The germline V gene has CDR1 MNHEY and CDR2 SMNVEV (reference sequence). CDR3 protein: CASSQLSPGQGYGYTF. The DNA for the CDR3 is TGTGCCAGTTCACAGCTATCCCCGGGACAGGGGTATGGCTACACCTTC.